This TCR beta chain is drawn from a study of vaccination effects on CD4 cells after COVID-19. Profiling relied on immunoSEQ multiplex PCR, and the TCRdb table lists in-frame clones only, not all of them. The sample consists of about 8,100 clones, around 79% of them appearing once. Remarks on this clone: Its antigen is still unknown.

Study-wide results and caveats: From healthy vaccinees, only 1 of 255 vaccine-induced clones also reacted to common cold coronaviruses.

ViraFEST assay sequencing came after antigen-specific CD4+ T cells were expanded with viral peptide pools. Following culture for about 11 days, CD4+ T cells were isolated. Replacing half the medium with IL-2 medium was done on days 3 and 7. Germline CDR1 SGHVS, CDR2 FQNEAQ. The CDR3 is 11 residues long. Trimming pared 5 bases from V and 2 bases from J, leaving 4 bases between. Sequences were derived from CD4+ T cells from PBMCs cultured with HCoV-229E spike peptides, sampled before COVID-19 vaccination. This clonotype originated in a human donor who received a COVID-19 vaccine. V gene TRBV7-8 combines with J gene TRBJ2-7; no clear D gene. In nucleotides, the CDR3 is TGTGCCAGCAGCCTGACCTACGAGCAGTACTTC. Residues: CASSLTYEQYF.